This T cell receptor beta chain originates from a study of blood T cell repertoires in COVID-19. Study information: Samples taken during acute and convalescent COVID-19 were collected in the United States, Italy and Spain. The analysed material was cDNA or gDNA that came from T cells, B-cell-depleted T cells, or PBMCs.

Data came from immunoSEQ multiplex PCR; TCRdb stores just in-frame clones and leaves some out. This table has roughly 45,000 clones, over 80% appearing once. With V trimmed by 3 bases and J by 4 bases, 10 bases remained unmatched. The CDR3 runs to 18 residues. The germline V gene has CDR1 LNHNV and CDR2 YYDKDF (reference sequence). This chain uses TRBV15 with TRBJ2-1; 12 nucleotides line up with TRBD1. The receptor's source is a human donor in a cohort sampled during active COVID-19. Source material: peripheral blood. The CDR3 sequence: CATSRGPGQGAQYNEQFF. CDR3 in DNA: TGTGCCACCAGCAGGGGCCCGGGACAGGGGGCCCAATACAATGAGCAGTTCTTC.